This T cell receptor (beta chain) was recorded in a study of identical twins' blood T cells. This clonotype was recorded a few times. Germline V gene lookup returns CDR1 SGHNT and CDR2 YENEEA. V dropped 5 bases and J dropped 5; count of bases not matched to a gene: 3. The CDR3 length is 13 residues. One entry per CDR3 protein results from TCRdb running MiXCR on the 5' RACE reads. The table shows hundreds of thousands of distinct CDR3 sequences, with roughly 31% occurring only once. The source of this sequence is a woman aged 18-55 years in good health. The chain combines TRBV11-3 with TRBJ2-1; 7 positions match TRBD1. Sequenced: PBMCs. CDR3 in amino acids: CASSLGQDNEQFF. For the CDR3, the DNA is TGTGCCAGCAGCCTCGGACAGGACAATGAGCAGTTCTTC.